The 30 T cell receptor beta chains below come from one sample, sequenced in a study of T cell responses to AZD1222 COVID-19 vaccine. Method: immunoSEQ multiplex PCR; TCRdb's copy keeps in-frame clones and lacks some. Altogether about 260,000 clones are present, approximately 93% being singletons, with the ten largest covering around 0.57%. Specimen: peripheral blood, collected on day 0 of AZD1222 vaccination. Source of these receptors: an adult in good health.

The genes are TRBV19 and TRBJ2-7; the D call may be TRBD1 or TRBD2 (5 bases each). The germline gives CDR1 LNHDA, CDR2 SQIVND (reference sequence). CDR3 size: 14 residues. V was pared by 3 bases and J by 1 base, with 10 bases between. The CDR3 is CASSIRDGSYEQYF. CDR3 DNA sequence: TGTGCCAGTAGTATTCGGGACGGTTCCTACGAGCAGTACTTC. The complete variable domain, with remaining parts taken from reference TRBV19 and TRBJ2-7, reads DGGITQSPKYLFRKEGQNVTLSCEQNLNHDAMYWYRQDPGQGLRLIYYSQIVNDFQKGDIAEGYSVSREKKESFPLTVTSAQKNPTAFYLCASSIRDGSYEQYFGPGTRLTVT.

This clone appeared a few times. This chain connects TRBV5-1 to TRBJ1-1, with D perhaps TRBD1 (6 bases). Trimming shortened V by 4 bases and J by 8 bases, and 18 bases separated the two germline ends. This CDR3 comprises 14 residues. The germline V gene encodes CDR1 SGHRS and CDR2 YFSETQ. The CDR3 bases are TGCGCCAGCAGCCCTATTGGGGGGCCTCCCGAAGCTTTCTTT. This encodes CASSPIGGPPEAFF. The full variable domain, completed using reference TRBV5-1 and TRBJ1-1, is KAGVTQTPRYLIKTRGQQVTLSCSPISGHRSVSWYQQTPGQGLQFLFEYFSETQRNKGNFPGRFSGRQFSNSRSEMNVSTLELGDSALYLCASSPIGGPPEAFFGQGTRLTVV.

As concerns this clone: This sample includes further DNA sequences coding for the same CDR3. The CDR3 DNA sequence: TGTGCCAGCAGCCCAGGACTGGGGGAGCAGTTCTTC. The encoded protein is CASSPGLGEQFF. The rearrangement links TRBV5-6 to TRBJ2-1; a weak D match, TRBD2 (5 bases). Trimming pared 4 bases from V and 10 bases from J, leaving 12 bases between. Germline V CDR1 and CDR2: SGHDT, YYEEEE. The CDR3 runs 12 residues.

The chain uses TRBV10-3 and TRBJ2-7; 7 bases are a match to TRBD2. The germline V gene encodes CDR1 ENHRY and CDR2 SYGVKD. The V gene end was trimmed by 1 base and the J gene end by 4 bases; junction bases not matched to a gene: 7. The CDR3 contains 15 residues. CDR3 in amino acids: CAISELTRGGYEQYF. The CDR3 region has the DNA TGTGCCATCAGTGAGTTAACCCGGGGAGGGTACGAGCAGTACTTC.

This sequence joins TRBV3-1 (or the pseudogene TRBV3-2) and TRBJ1-1; possibly TRBD1 for D (6 bases). Trimming removed 6 bases at V and 6 bases at J, with 17 bases between. CDR1 is LGHDT, CDR2 YNNKEL, per germline (reference sequence). The CDR3 is made up of 14 amino acids. CDR3 residues: CASSLNTGLSEAFF. In nucleotides, the CDR3 is TGTGCCAGCAGTCTAAATACAGGGCTCTCTGAAGCTTTCTTT.

The CDR3 DNA is TGTGCCAGCAGCTTGTGGACTAAAAACATTCAGTACTTC. Protein sequence: CASSLWTKNIQYF. The chain links TRBV5-6 to TRBJ2-4; D is perhaps TRBD2 (5 bases). Trimming removed 1 base at V and 4 bases at J, with 6 bases between. Germline V gene data show CDR1 as SGHDT and CDR2 as YYEEEE. CDR3 length equals 13 residues.

The chain joins TRBV10-3 to TRBJ2-3; unclear D gene. Trimming cost V 8 bases and J 0 bases, with 12 bases left between them. In germline, CDR1 is ENHRY, CDR2 SYGVKD. The CDR3 runs to 14 residues. CDR3 region: CAIGTSTSTDTQYF. CDR3 DNA: TGTGCCATCGGAACATCGACCAGCACAGATACGCAGTATTTT.

The chain employs TRBV19 and TRBJ2-2, with a tentative D call TRBD2 (6 bases). Trimming left V 4 bases short and J 5 bases short, with 14 bases between. This CDR3 spans 15 amino acids. Germline CDR1 reads LNHDA; CDR2 reads SQIVND (reference sequence). The CDR3 reads CASSRRDLRTGELFF. Written as DNA, the CDR3 is TGTGCCAGTAGTAGACGGGACTTAAGGACCGGGGAGCTGTTTTTT.

The chain recombines TRBV28 with TRBJ1-3; no clear D. The CDR3 covers 14 residues. With 7 bases removed from V and 2 bases from J, the gap between germline ends came to 12 bases. Germline V CDR1 and CDR2: MDHEN, SYDVKM. As DNA, the CDR3 is TGTGCCAGCATCCAAAGCTCCCCTGGAAACACCATATATTTT. It specifies CASIQSSPGNTIYF.

This clone has just one count. The V and J genes are TRBV29-1 and TRBJ2-3; 9 bases are shared with TRBD2. Looked up from germline, CDR1 is SQVTM and CDR2 is ANQGSEA. The CDR3 spans 14 residues. V gave up 7 bases and J gave up 0 bases; unmatched junction bases: 5. The DNA for the CDR3 is TGCAGCGGGGCTAGCGGGACTAGCACAGATACGCAGTATTTT. Protein sequence: CSGASGTSTDTQYF.

This clone was detected once. The sample carries other DNA sequences with the same CDR3. V is TRBV3-1 (or the pseudogene TRBV3-2) and J is TRBJ1-4; D is perhaps TRBD1 (5 bases). This CDR3 contains 14 residues. Germline assignment: CDR1 LGHDT and CDR2 YNNKEL (reference sequence). Trimming pared 3 bases from V and 3 bases from J, leaving 8 bases between. CDR3 in DNA: TGTGCCAGCAGCCACGGGGGAGCTAATGAAAAACTGTTTTTT. Protein: CASSHGGANEKLFF.

The chain combines TRBV9 with TRBJ1-5; a weak D match, TRBD1 (5 bases). Germline CDR1 reads SGDLS; CDR2 reads YYNGEE. The CDR3 consists of 13 residues. V gave up 3 bases and J gave up 4 bases, with 8 bases separating them. In nucleotides, the CDR3 is TGTGCCAGCAGCGAAAGGGGAAATCAGCCCCAGCATTTT. It codes for CASSERGNQPQHF.

The chain recombines TRBV5-1 with TRBJ2-7, with 8 bases identical to TRBD1. J gave up 5 bases and V 0 bases, and 7 bases lay outside the gene matches. CDR3 length: 15 residues. Germline V gene lookup returns CDR1 SGHRS and CDR2 YFSETQ. This CDR3 is CASSLGTGRYHEQYF. CDR3 DNA: TGCGCCAGCAGCTTGGGGACAGGGCGATACCACGAGCAGTACTTC. The variable domain in full, completed from reference TRBV5-1 and TRBJ2-7, reads KAGVTQTPRYLIKTRGQQVTLSCSPISGHRSVSWYQQTPGQGLQFLFEYFSETQRNKGNFPGRFSGRQFSNSRSEMNVSTLELGDSALYLCASSLGTGRYHEQYFGPGTRLTVT.

On this clone itself: The sample contains more than one DNA sequence encoding this CDR3. In DNA, the CDR3 is TGCGCCAGCAGCTTAGGCGGGATGAACACTGAAGCTTTCTTT. This gives the protein CASSLGGMNTEAFF. The chain has TRBV5-1 and TRBJ1-1; D remains unclear. Between the trimmed V and J ends, which lost 2 bases and 0 bases, there was a span of 8 bases. CDR3 size: 14 residues. CDR1 and CDR2 from the germline V gene are SGHRS and YFSETQ.

The rearrangement links TRBV15 to TRBJ2-2; TRBD2 is a possible D gene (6 bases). Trimming removed 0 bases from V and 7 bases from J, with 18 bases in between. The CDR3 is 17 residues long. Germline V gene data show CDR1 as LNHNV and CDR2 as YYDKDF (reference sequence). CDR3 protein: CATSRDHPGEMDGELFF. DNA of the CDR3: TGTGCCACCAGCAGAGATCATCCGGGAGAAATGGACGGGGAGCTGTTTTTT.

V gene TRBV11-2 combines with J gene TRBJ2-1, with 9 bases matching TRBD2. V shed 5 bases and J 6 bases; nucleotides not matched to a gene: 8. The germline CDR1 and CDR2 sequences are SGHAT and FQNNGV. The CDR3 is made up of 15 amino acids. For the CDR3, the DNA is TGTGCCAGCAGCCGTAGCGGGAGCCTCTTCAATGAGCAGTTCTTC. Its translation: CASSRSGSLFNEQFF. The variable domain in full, completed from reference TRBV11-2 and TRBJ2-1, reads EAGVAQSPRYKIIEKRQSVAFWCNPISGHATLYWYQQILGQGPKLLIQFQNNGVVDDSQLPKDRFSAERLKGVDSTLKIQPAKLEDSAVYLCASSRSGSLFNEQFFGPGTRLTVL.

The chain combines TRBV24-1 with TRBJ1-4; a weak D match, TRBD1 (5 bases). From germline, CDR1 is KGHDR and CDR2 SFDVKD. V dropped 4 bases and J dropped 5 bases, with 10 bases sitting between them. CDR3 length: 14 residues. The CDR3 spells CATSERGGNEKLFF. CDR3 nucleotide sequence: TGTGCCACCAGTGAACGCGGGGGGAATGAAAAACTGTTTTTT.

The V and J genes are TRBV6-5 and TRBJ1-5; TRBD1 might be the D (5 bases). The germline V and J ends were trimmed by 8 bases and 4 bases, with 15 bases remaining between them. The CDR3 has 14 amino acids. Germline V gene lookup returns CDR1 MNHEY and CDR2 SVGAGI. CDR3 coding DNA: TGTGCCAGCTCCGCTCAGGGTCGTAATCAGCCCCAGCATTTT. Translating it yields CASSAQGRNQPQHF.

The CDR3 DNA reads as TGTGCCAGCAGCCACCGGGACCTAAATGAAAAACTGTTTTTT. Residues: CASSHRDLNEKLFF. The chain links TRBV3-1 (or the pseudogene TRBV3-2) to TRBJ1-4; D is possibly TRBD1 (5 bases). This CDR3 is built from 14 residues. Deletions cut 3 bases from V and 5 bases from J, with 10 bases between. The germline CDR1 and CDR2 sequences are LGHDT and YNNKEL (reference sequence).

The chain employs TRBV28 and TRBJ1-5, with 8 nucleotides matching TRBD1. In germline, CDR1 is MDHEN, CDR2 SYDVKM. The CDR3 is 16 amino acids. J lost 2 bases, V lost 5 bases, and 8 bases had no gene match. The CDR3 protein is CASSPGNRGGNQPQHF. For the CDR3, the DNA is TGTGCCAGCAGTCCCGGCAACAGGGGGGGCAATCAGCCCCAGCATTTT.

J is TRBJ2-1 and V is TRBV2, with D tentatively TRBD1 (6 bases). From germline, CDR1 is SNHLY and CDR2 FYNNEI. V gave up 7 bases and J gave up 0 bases, with 10 bases separating them. CDR3 length: 14 residues. The CDR3 is CASTDSLSYNEQFF. CDR3 DNA sequence: TGTGCCAGCACGGACAGCCTCTCCTACAATGAGCAGTTCTTC.

This chain connects TRBV7-2 to TRBJ1-2; 9 nucleotides match TRBD1. The trim removed 5 bases at V and 8 bases at J, leaving 12 bases unmatched. CDR1 SGHTA and CDR2 FQGNSA come from the germline V gene. The CDR3 is 15 residues long. The CDR3 nucleotides read TGTGCCAGCAGCCAGGGGACAGGGCCTGTTAGGGGCTACACCTTC. Amino acid sequence: CASSQGTGPVRGYTF.

The chain is built from TRBV30 and TRBJ2-7; a possible D gene is TRBD1 (5 bases). The CDR3 runs to 12 residues. Germline CDR1 reads GTSNPN; CDR2 reads SVGIG (reference sequence). V gave up 4 bases and J gave up 1 base, with 8 bases separating them. The CDR3 nucleotides read TGTGCCTGGAAGGCAGGGTCCTACGAGCAGTACTTC. This translates into CAWKAGSYEQYF.

The rearrangement uses TRBV12-3 or TRBV12-4 and TRBJ1-1; TRBD1 aligns across 12 bases. Trimming removed 7 bases from V and 6 bases from J; junction bases left unmatched: 3. The CDR3 length is 13 residues. The CDR3 DNA reads TGTGCCAGCACGGGACAGGGGGCCTCTGAAGCTTTCTTT. Amino acids: CASTGQGASEAFF.

The chain employs TRBV28 and TRBJ1-2; TRBD1 agrees at 7 bases. The length of the CDR3 is 15 residues. CDR1 MDHEN and CDR2 SYDVKM come from the germline V gene. V lost 10 bases to trimming and J lost 0 bases; unmatched junction nucleotides: 11. The CDR3 region is CAIRDRRYTNYGYTF. CDR3 nucleotides: TGTGCCATCAGGGACAGACGTTACACTAACTATGGCTACACCTTC.

The chain joins TRBV27 to TRBJ2-2, with unresolved D. Germline V CDR1 and CDR2: MNHEY, SMNVEV (reference sequence). Trimming pared 1 base from V and 0 bases from J, leaving 3 bases between. CDR3 length equals 14 residues. Written as DNA, the CDR3 is TGTGCCAGCAGTTTATGGGCGAACACCGGGGAGCTGTTTTTT. Translated, it gives CASSLWANTGELFF.

The rearrangement links TRBV27 to TRBJ1-1, with 7 bases lining up with TRBD1. This CDR3 comprises 16 residues. The V and J ends lost 6 bases and 3 bases, in that order; junction bases with no gene match: 13. Germline V gives CDR1 MNHEY, CDR2 SMNVEV (reference sequence). CDR3 bases: TGTGCCAGCAGACCCGACAGGGAGAGGTTGGACACTGAAGCTTTCTTT. This encodes CASRPDRERLDTEAFF.

J is TRBJ2-5 and V is TRBV15, with 12 bases that match TRBD2. Per the germline V gene, CDR1 is LNHNV and CDR2 is YYDKDF (reference sequence). V lost 0 bases, J lost 5 bases, and 7 bases stayed unmatched. The CDR3 sequence is 17 residues long. CDR3 DNA sequence: TGTGCCACCAGCAGAGATAGACTAGCGGGAGAGGGGGAGACCCAGTACTTC. This gives the protein CATSRDRLAGEGETQYF.

The chain uses TRBV6-2 or TRBV6-3 and TRBJ1-1; possible D gene TRBD1, 5 bases. Trimming stripped 4 bases from V and 0 bases from J, with 12 bases between. Germline V gives CDR1 MNHEY, CDR2 SVGEGT. The CDR3 sequence is 15 residues long. CDR3 sequence (DNA): TGTGCCAGCAGTTCCCGGAGGGGCATGAACACTGAAGCTTTCTTT. Protein sequence: CASSSRRGMNTEAFF.

CDR3 nucleotide sequence: TGCAGCGTTGAAGTGACCATGAACACTGAAGCTTTCTTT. This translates into CSVEVTMNTEAFF. The chain uses TRBV29-1 and TRBJ1-1; D ambiguous. The V gene's germline CDR1 is SQVTM and CDR2 ANQGSEA. V lost 1 base and J 0 bases, leaving 6 bases between the germline ends. This CDR3 has 13 residues.